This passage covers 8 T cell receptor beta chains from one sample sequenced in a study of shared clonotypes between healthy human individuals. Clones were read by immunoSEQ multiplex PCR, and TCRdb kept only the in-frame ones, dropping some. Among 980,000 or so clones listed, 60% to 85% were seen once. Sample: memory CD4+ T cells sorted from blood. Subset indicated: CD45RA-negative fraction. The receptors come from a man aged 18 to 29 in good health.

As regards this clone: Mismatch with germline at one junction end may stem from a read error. Here the CDR3 reads CASTLNPPSYNEQFF. The CDR3 bases are TGCGCCAGCACCTTGAACCCCCCCTCCTACAATGAGCAGTTCTTC. The chain recombines TRBV5-1 with TRBJ2-1; D gene unclear. Germline V gene lookup returns CDR1 SGHRS and CDR2 YFSETQ. This CDR3 has 15 residues. The whole variable domain, filled in from reference TRBV5-1 and TRBJ2-1, reads KAGVTQTPRYLIKTRGQQVTLSCSPISGHRSVSWYQQTPGQGLQFLFEYFSETQRNKGNFPGRFSGRQFSNSRSEMNVSTLELGDSALYLCASTLNPPSYNEQFFGPGTRLTVL.

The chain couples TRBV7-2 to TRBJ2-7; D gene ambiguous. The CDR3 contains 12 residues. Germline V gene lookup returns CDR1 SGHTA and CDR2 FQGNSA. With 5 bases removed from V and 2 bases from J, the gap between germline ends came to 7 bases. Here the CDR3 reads CASSADTYEQYF. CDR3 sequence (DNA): TGTGCCAGCAGCGCTGACACCTACGAGCAGTACTTC. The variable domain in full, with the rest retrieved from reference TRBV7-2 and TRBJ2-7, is GAGVSQSPSNKVTEKGKDVELRCDPISGHTALYWYRQSLGQGLEFLIYFQGNSAPDKSGLPSDRFSAERTGGSVSTLTIQRTQQEDSAVYLCASSADTYEQYFGPGTRLTVT.

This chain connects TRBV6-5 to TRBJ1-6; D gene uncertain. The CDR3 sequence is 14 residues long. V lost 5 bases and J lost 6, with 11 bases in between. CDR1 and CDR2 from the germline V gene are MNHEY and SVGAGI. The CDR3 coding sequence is TGTGCCAGCAGTCCAACGAAAAGTAATTCACCCCTCCACTTT. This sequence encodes CASSPTKSNSPLHF.

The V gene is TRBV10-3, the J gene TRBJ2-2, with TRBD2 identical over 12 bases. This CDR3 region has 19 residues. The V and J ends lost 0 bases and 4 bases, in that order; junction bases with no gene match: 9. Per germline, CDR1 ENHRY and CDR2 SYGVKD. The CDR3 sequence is CAISESSASGRAGTGELFF. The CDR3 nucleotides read TGTGCCATCAGTGAGTCCAGCGCTAGCGGGAGGGCCGGCACCGGGGAGCTGTTTTTT.

Here the CDR3 DNA reads TGTGCCAGCAGAGGGCCGAATCAGCCCCAGCATTTT. Translating gives CASRGPNQPQHF. The chain couples TRBV27 to TRBJ1-5; D not certain. With 6 bases removed from V and 4 bases from J, the gap between germline ends came to 7 bases. The length of the CDR3 is 12 residues. Germline CDR1 is MNHEY and CDR2 is SMNVEV (reference sequence).

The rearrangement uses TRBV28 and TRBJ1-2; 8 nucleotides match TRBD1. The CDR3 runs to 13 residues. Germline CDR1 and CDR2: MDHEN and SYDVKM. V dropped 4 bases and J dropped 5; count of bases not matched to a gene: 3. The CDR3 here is CASSSQGVYGYTF. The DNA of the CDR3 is TGTGCCAGCAGTTCACAGGGGGTGTATGGCTACACCTTC.

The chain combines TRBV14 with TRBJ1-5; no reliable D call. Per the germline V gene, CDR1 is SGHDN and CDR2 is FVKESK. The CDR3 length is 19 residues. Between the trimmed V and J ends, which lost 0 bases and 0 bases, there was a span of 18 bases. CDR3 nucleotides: TGTGCCAGCAGCCAAGACGGGGTCGGGCAGTCGGATAGCAATCAGCCCCAGCATTTT. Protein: CASSQDGVGQSDSNQPQHF.

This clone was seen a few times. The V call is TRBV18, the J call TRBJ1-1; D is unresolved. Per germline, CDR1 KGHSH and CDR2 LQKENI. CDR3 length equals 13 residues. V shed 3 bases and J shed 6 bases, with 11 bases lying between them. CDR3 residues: CASSPGVNPEAFF. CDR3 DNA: TGTGCCAGCTCACCTGGGGTAAACCCTGAAGCTTTCTTT. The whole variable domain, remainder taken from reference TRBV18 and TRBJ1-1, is NAGVMQNPRHLVRRRGQEARLRCSPMKGHSHVYWYRQLPEEGLKFMVYLQKENIIDESGMPKERFSAEFPKEGPSILRIQQVVRGDSAAYFCASSPGVNPEAFFGQGTRLTVV.